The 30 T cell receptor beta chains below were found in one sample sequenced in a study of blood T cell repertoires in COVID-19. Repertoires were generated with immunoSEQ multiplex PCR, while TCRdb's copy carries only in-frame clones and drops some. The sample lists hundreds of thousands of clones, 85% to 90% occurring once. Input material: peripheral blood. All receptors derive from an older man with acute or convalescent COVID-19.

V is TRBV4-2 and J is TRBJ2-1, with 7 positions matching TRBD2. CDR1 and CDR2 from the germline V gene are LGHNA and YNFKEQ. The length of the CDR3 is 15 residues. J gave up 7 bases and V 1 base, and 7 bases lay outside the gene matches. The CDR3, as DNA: TGTGCCAGCAGCCAAGGGACTAGGGTCGTTAATGAGCAGTTCTTC. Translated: CASSQGTRVVNEQFF.

CDR3 coding DNA: TGCGCCAGCAGCCCCGGGACAGGGGACACCGGGGAGCTGTTTTTT. Amino acid sequence: CASSPGTGDTGELFF. This chain uses TRBV5-1 with TRBJ2-2, with 10 bases that match TRBD1. J lost 3 bases, V lost 4 bases, and 3 bases had no gene match. Germline CDR1 reads SGHRS; CDR2 reads YFSETQ. The CDR3 loop spans 15 amino acids.

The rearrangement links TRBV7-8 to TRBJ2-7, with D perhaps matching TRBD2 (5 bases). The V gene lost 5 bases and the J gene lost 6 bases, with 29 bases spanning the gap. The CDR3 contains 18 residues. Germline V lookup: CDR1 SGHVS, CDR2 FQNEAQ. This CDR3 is CASSLLTSTLATTGEQYV. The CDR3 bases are TGTGCCAGCAGCCTACTCACTAGTACCCTCGCTACTACGGGCGAGCAGTACGTC.

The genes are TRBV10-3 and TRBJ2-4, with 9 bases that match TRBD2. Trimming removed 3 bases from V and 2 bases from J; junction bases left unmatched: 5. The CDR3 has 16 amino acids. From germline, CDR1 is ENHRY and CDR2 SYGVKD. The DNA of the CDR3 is TGTGCCATCAGTGAAGAGCGGGAGGCGACCAAAAACATTCAGTACTTC. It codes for CAISEEREATKNIQYF.

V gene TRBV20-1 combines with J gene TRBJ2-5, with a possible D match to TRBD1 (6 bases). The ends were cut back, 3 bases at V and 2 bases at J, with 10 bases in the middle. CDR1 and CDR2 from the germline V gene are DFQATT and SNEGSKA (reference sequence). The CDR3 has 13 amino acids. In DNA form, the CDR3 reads TGCAGTGCTAGTTACACAGGGCAAGAGACCCAGTACTTC. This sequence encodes CSASYTGQETQYF.

CDR3 region: CASSFAGGGKETQYF. CDR3 nucleotides: TGTGCCAGCAGCTTCGCGGGAGGGGGGAAAGAGACCCAGTACTTC. The chain couples TRBV5-6 to TRBJ2-5; 9 bases line up with TRBD2. Germline CDR1 is SGHDT and CDR2 is YYEEEE. The CDR3 covers 15 residues. After removal of 2 bases from V and 3 bases from J, the junction contained 5 bases not matched to a gene.

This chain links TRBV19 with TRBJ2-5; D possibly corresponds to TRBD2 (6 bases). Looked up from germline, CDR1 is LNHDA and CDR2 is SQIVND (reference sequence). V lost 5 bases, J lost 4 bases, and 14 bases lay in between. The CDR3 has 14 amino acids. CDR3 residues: CASSPGTFLETQYF. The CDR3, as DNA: TGTGCCAGTAGTCCAGGGACTTTCCTAGAGACCCAGTACTTC. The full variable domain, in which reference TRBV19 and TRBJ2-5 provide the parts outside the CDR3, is DGGITQSPKYLFRKEGQNVTLSCEQNLNHDAMYWYRQDPGQGLRLIYYSQIVNDFQKGDIAEGYSVSREKKESFPLTVTSAQKNPTAFYLCASSPGTFLETQYFGPGTRLLVL.

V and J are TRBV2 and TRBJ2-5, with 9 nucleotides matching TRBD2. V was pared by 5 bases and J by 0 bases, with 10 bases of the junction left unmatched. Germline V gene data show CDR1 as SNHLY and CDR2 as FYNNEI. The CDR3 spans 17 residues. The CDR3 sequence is CASSFQSSGDDQETQYF. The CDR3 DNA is TGTGCCAGCAGTTTTCAGTCTAGCGGGGACGACCAAGAGACCCAGTACTTC.

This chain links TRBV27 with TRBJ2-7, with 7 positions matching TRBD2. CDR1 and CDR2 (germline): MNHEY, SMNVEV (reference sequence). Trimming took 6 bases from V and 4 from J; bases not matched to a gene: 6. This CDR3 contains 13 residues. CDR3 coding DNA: TGTGCCAGCAGCCCACTCGGGGGGTACGAGCAGTACGTC. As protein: CASSPLGGYEQYV.

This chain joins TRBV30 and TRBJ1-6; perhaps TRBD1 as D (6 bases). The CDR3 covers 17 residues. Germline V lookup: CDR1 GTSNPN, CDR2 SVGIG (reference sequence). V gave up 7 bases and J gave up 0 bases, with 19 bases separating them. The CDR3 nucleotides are TGTGCCTTGCGATCTACCGACAGGAGCTCCTATAATTCACCCCTCCACTTT. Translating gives CALRSTDRSSYNSPLHF. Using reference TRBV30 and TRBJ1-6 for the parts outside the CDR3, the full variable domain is SQTIHQWPATLVQPVGSPLSLECTVEGTSNPNLYWYRQAAGRGLQLLFYSVGIGQISSEVPQNLSASRPQDRQFILSSKKLLLSDSGFYLCALRSTDRSSYNSPLHFGNGTRLTVT.

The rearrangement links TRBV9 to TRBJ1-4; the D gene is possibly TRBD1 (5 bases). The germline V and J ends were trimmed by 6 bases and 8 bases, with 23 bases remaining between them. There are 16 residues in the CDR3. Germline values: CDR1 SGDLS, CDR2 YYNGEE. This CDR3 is CASTIGGGGTGEKLFF. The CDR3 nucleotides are TGTGCCAGCACAATTGGCGGGGGAGGAACTGGGGAAAAACTGTTTTTT.

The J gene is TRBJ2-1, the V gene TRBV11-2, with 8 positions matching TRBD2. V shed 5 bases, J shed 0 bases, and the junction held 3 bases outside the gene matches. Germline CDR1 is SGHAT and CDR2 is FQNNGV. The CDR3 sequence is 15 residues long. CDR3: CASSPGGLSYNEQFF. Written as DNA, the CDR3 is TGTGCCAGCAGCCCGGGGGGGCTCTCCTACAATGAGCAGTTCTTC. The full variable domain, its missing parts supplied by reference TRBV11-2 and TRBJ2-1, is EAGVAQSPRYKIIEKRQSVAFWCNPISGHATLYWYQQILGQGPKLLIQFQNNGVVDDSQLPKDRFSAERLKGVDSTLKIQPAKLEDSAVYLCASSPGGLSYNEQFFGPGTRLTVL.

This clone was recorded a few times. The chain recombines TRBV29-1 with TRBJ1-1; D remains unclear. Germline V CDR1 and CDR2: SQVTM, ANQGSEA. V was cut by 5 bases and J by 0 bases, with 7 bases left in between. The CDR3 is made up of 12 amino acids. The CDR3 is CSVRRLNTEAFF. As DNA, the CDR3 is TGCAGCGTTCGCCGGTTGAACACTGAAGCTTTCTTT. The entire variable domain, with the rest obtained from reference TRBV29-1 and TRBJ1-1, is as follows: SAVISQKPSRDICQRGTSLTIQCQVDSQVTMMFWYRQQPGQSLTLIATANQGSEATYESGFVIDKFPISRPNLTFSTLTVSNMSPEDSSIYLCSVRRLNTEAFFGQGTRLTVV.

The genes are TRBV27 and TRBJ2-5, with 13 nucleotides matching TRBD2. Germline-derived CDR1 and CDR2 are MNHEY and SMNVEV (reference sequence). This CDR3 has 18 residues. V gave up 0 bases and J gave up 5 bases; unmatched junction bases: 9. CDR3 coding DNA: TGTGCCAGCAGTTTATCGAAGGGGACTAGCGGGATTTTGGAGACCCAGTACTTC. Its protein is CASSLSKGTSGILETQYF.

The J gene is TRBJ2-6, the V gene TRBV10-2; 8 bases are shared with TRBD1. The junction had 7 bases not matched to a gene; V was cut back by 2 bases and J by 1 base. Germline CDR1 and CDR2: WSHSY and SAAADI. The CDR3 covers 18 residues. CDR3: CASSEVSGGGSGANVLTF. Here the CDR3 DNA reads TGCGCCAGCAGTGAGGTGTCAGGGGGCGGGTCTGGGGCCAACGTCCTGACTTTC.

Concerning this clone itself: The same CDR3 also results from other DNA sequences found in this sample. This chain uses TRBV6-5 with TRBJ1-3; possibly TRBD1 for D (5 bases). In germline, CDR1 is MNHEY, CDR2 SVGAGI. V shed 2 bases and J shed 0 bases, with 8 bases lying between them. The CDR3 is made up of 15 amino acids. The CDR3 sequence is CASSYRGSSGNTIYF. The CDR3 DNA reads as TGTGCCAGCAGTTACCGGGGGAGCTCTGGAAACACCATATATTTT.

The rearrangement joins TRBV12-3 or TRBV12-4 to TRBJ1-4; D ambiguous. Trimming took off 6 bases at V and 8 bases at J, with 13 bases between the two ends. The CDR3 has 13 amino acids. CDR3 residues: CASRESTVEKLFF. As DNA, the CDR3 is TGTGCCAGCAGGGAGTCGACGGTGGAAAAACTGTTTTTT.

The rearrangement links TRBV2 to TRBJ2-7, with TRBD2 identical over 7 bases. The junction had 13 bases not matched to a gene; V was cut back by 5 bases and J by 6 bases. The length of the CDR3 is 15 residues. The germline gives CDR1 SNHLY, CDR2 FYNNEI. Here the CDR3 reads CASSPLASGVFEQYF. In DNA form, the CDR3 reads TGTGCCAGCAGTCCCCTTGCTAGCGGTGTTTTCGAGCAGTACTTC.

CDR3 in DNA: TGTGCCAGCAGCTCCGGGACTAGCGGGAAAAACATTCAGTACTTC. It yields the protein CASSSGTSGKNIQYF. The chain couples TRBV11-3 to TRBJ2-4; TRBD2 matches 12 bases. J gave up 4 bases and V 4 bases, and 2 bases lay outside the gene matches. The CDR3 length is 15 residues. Germline V gene lookup returns CDR1 SGHNT and CDR2 YENEEA.

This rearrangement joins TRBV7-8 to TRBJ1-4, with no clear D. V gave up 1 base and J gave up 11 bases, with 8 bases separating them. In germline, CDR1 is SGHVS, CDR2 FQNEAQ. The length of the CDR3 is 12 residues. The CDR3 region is CASSLVVWKLFF. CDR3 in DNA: TGTGCCAGCAGCTTAGTAGTCTGGAAACTGTTTTTT.

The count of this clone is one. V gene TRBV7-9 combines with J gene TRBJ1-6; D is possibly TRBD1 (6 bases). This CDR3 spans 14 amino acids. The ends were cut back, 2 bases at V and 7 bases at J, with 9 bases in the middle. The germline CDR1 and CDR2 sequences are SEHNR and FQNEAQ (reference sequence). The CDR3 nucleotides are TGTGCCAGCAGCTTAAGGGGGTTGAATTCACCCCTCCACTTT. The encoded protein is CASSLRGLNSPLHF.

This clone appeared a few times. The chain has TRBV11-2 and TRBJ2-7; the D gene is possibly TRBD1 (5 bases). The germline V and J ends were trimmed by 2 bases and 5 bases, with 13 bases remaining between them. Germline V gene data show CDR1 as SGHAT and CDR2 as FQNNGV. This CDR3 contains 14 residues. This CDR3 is CASSLSRVKNEQYF. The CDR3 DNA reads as TGTGCCAGCAGCTTAAGCAGGGTAAAGAACGAGCAGTACTTC.

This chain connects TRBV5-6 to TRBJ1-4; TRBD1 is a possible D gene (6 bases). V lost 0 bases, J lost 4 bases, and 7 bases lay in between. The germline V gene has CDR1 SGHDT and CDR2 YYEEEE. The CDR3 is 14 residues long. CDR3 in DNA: TGTGCCAGCAGCTTGGGGACAGTTAATGAAAAACTGTTTTTT. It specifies CASSLGTVNEKLFF.

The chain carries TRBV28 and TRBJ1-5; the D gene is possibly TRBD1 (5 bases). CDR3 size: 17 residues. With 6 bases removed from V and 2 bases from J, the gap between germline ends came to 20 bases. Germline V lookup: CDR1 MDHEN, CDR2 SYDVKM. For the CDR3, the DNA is TGTGCCAGCAGACTTAGAAAAGGGGTGGCGGGCAATCAGCCCCAGCATTTT. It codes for CASRLRKGVAGNQPQHF.

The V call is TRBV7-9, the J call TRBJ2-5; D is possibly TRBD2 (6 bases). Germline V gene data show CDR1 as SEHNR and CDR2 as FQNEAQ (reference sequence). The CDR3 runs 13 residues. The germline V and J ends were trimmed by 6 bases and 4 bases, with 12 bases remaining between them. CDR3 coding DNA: TGTGCCAGCAGGCGGGGAGGCATAGAGACCCAGTACTTC. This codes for CASRRGGIETQYF.

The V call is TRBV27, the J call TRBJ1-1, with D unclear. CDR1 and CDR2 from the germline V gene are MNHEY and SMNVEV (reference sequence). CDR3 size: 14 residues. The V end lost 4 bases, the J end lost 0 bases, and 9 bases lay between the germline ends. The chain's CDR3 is CASSYSGVNTEAFF. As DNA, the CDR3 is TGTGCCAGCAGTTACAGTGGCGTGAACACTGAAGCTTTCTTT.

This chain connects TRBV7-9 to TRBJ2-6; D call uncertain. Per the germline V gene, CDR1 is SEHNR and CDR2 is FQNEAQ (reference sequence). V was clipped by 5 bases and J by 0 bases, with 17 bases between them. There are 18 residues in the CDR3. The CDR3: CASSALKITFSGANVLTF. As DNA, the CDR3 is TGTGCCAGCAGCGCCCTAAAAATAACCTTCTCTGGGGCCAACGTCCTGACTTTC.

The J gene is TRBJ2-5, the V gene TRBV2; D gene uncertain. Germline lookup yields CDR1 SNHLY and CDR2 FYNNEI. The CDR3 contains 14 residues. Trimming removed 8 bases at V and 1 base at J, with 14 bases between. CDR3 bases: TGTGCCAGCTGCCTAATGGCGGTCCAAGAGACCCAGTACTTC. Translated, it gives CASCLMAVQETQYF.

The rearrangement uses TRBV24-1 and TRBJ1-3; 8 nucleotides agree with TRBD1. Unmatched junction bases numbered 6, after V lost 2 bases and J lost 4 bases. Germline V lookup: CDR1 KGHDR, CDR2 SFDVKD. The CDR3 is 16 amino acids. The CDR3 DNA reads TGTGCCACCAGTGATTCGTCGGACAGGGTCGGAAACACCATATATTTT. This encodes CATSDSSDRVGNTIYF.

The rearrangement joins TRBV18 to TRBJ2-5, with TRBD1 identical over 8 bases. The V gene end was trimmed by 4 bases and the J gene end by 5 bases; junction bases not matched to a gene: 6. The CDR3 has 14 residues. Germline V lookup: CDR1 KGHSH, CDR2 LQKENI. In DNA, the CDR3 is TGTGCCAGCTCACAGGACAGGGCGAAGGAGACCCAGTACTTC. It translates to CASSQDRAKETQYF.